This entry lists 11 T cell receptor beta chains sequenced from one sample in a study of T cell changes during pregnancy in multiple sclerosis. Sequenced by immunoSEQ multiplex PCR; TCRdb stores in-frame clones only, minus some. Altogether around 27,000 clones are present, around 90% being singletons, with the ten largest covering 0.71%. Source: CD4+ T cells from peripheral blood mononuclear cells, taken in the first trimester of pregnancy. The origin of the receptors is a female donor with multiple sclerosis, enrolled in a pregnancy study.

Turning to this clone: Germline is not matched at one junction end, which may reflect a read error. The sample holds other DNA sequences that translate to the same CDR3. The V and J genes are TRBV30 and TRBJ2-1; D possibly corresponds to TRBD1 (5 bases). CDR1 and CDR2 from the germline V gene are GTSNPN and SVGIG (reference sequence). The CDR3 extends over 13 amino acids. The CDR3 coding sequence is TGTGCCTGGACAAGGGGTGTGGGCAATGAGCAATTCTTC. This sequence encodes CAWTRGVGNEQFF. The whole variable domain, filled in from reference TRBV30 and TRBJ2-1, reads SQTIHQWPATLVQPVGSPLSLECTVEGTSNPNLYWYRQAAGRGLQLLFYSVGIGQISSEVPQNLSASRPQDRQFILSSKKLLLSDSGFYLCAWTRGVGNEQFFGPGTRLTVL.

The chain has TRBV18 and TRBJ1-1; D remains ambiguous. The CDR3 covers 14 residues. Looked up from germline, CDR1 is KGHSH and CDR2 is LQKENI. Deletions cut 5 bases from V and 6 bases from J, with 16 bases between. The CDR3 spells CASSSAVVGAEAFF. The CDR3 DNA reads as TGTGCCAGCTCATCAGCGGTGGTGGGCGCTGAAGCTTTCTTT.

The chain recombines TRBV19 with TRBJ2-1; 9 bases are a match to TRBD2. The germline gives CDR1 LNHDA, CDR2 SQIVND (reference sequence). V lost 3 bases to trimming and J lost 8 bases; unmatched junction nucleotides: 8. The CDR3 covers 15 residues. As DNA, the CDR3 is TGTGCCAGTAGTATCTGGCGGGGGGGCGGCGATGAGCAGTTCTTC. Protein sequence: CASSIWRGGGDEQFF.

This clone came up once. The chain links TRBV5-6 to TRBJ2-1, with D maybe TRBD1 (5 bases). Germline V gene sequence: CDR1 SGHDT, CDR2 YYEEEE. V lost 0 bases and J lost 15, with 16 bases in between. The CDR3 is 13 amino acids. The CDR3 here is CASSLDGSDKGFF. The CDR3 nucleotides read TGTGCCAGCAGCTTGGATGGCTCGGACAAGGGGTTCTTC.

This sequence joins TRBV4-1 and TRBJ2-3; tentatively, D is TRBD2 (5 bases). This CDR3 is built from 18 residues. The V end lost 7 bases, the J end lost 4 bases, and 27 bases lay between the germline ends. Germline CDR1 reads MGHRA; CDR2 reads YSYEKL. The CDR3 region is CASTRGRLVKSVSDTQYF. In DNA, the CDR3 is TGCGCCAGCACCCGAGGGCGACTCGTTAAATCCGTTTCAGATACGCAGTATTTT.

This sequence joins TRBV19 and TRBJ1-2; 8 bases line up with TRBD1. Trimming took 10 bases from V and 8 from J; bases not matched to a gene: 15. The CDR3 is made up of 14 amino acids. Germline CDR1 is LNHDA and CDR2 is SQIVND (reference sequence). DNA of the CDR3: TGTGCCACCCGTACCCTGGGACAGGATAAGGGCTACACCTTC. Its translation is CATRTLGQDKGYTF.

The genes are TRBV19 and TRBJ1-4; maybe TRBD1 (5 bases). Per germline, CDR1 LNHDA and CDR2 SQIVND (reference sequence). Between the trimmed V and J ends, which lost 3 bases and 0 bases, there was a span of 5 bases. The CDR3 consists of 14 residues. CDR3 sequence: CASSMTATNEKLFF. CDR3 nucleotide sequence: TGTGCCAGTAGTATGACAGCAACTAATGAAAAACTGTTTTTT.

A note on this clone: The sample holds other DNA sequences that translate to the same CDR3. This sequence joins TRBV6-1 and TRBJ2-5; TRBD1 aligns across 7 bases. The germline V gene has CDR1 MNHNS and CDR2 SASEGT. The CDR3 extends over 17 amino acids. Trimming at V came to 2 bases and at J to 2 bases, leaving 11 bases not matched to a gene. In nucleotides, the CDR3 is TGTGCCAGCAGTGAAAAAGGGGGCGGGTGGTATCAAGAGACCCAGTACTTC. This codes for CASSEKGGGWYQETQYF.

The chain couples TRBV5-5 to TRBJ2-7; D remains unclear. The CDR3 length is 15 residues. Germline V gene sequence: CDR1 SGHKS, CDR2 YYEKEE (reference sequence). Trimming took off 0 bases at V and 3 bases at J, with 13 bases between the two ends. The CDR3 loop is CASSLAGNSYYEQYF. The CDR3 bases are TGTGCCAGCAGCTTGGCCGGAAACAGCTACTACGAGCAGTACTTC.

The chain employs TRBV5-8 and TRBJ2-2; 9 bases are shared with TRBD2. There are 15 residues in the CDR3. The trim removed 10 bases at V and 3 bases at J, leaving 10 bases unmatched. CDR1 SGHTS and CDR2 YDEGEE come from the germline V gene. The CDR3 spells CAPRRGTSHTGELFF. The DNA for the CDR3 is TGTGCCCCCCGGCGAGGGACTAGCCACACCGGGGAGCTGTTTTTT.

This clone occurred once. DNA of the CDR3: TGCGCCAGCAGTGAGGGGCTGGAGACCCAGTACTTC. Translating it yields CASSEGLETQYF. The V gene is TRBV10-1, the J gene TRBJ2-5, with D unclear. V lost 2 bases, J lost 5 bases, and 6 bases lay in between. The CDR3 sequence is 12 residues long. CDR1 and CDR2 (germline): WNHNN, SYGVQD (reference sequence).